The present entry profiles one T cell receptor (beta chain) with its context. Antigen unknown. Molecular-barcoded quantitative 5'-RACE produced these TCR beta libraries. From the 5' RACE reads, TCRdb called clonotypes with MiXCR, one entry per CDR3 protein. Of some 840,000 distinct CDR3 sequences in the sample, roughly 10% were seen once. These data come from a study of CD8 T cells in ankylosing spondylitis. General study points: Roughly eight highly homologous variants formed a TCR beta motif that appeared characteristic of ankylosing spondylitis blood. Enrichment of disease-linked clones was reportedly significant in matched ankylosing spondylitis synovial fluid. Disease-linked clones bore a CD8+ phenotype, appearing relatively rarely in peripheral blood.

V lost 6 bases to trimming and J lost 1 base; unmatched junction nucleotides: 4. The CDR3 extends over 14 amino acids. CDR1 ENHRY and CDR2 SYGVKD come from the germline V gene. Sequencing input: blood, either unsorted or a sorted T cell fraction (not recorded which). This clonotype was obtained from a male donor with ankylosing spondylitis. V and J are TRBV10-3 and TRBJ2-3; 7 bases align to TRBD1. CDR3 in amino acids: CAISGTVGTDTQYF. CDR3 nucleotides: TGTGCCATCAGCGGGACAGTGGGCACAGATACGCAGTATTTT.